The clone carrying this T cell receptor beta chain was recorded a few times. The CDR3 length is 13 residues. Trimming took 4 bases from V and 3 from J, leaving 10 bases between them. Germline V lookup: CDR1 SQVTM, CDR2 ANQGSEA. Profiling relied on immunoSEQ multiplex PCR, and the TCRdb table lists in-frame clones only, not all of them. Here the sample spans about 140,000 clones, about three quarters being singletons. The data are from a study of blood T cell repertoires in COVID-19. The wider study: T cells, B-cell-depleted T cells, or PBMCs supplied cDNA or gDNA.

The receptor comes from a woman in her 50s with active or convalescent COVID-19. The V call is TRBV29-1, the J call TRBJ1-5; the D gene is possibly TRBD1 (6 bases). The sample comprised peripheral blood. The CDR3 loop reads CSVGDKVNQPQHF. The CDR3 nucleotides read TGCAGCGTTGGGGACAAGGTCAATCAGCCCCAGCATTTT.